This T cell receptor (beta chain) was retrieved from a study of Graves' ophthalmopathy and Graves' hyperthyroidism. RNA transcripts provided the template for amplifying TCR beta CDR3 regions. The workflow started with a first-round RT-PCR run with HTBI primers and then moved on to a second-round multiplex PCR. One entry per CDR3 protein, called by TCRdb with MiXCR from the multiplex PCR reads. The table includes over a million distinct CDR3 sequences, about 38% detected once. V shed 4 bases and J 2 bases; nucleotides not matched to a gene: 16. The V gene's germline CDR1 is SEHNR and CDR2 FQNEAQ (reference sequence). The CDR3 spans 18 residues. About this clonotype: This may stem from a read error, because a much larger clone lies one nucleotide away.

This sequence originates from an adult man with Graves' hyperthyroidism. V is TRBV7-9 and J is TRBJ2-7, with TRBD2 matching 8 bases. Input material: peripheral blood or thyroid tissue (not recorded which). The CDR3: CASSSSVGSSGGTYEQYF. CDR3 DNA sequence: TGTGCCAGCAGCTCTAGCGTCGGATCGAGCGGGGGAACCTACGAGCAGTACTTC.